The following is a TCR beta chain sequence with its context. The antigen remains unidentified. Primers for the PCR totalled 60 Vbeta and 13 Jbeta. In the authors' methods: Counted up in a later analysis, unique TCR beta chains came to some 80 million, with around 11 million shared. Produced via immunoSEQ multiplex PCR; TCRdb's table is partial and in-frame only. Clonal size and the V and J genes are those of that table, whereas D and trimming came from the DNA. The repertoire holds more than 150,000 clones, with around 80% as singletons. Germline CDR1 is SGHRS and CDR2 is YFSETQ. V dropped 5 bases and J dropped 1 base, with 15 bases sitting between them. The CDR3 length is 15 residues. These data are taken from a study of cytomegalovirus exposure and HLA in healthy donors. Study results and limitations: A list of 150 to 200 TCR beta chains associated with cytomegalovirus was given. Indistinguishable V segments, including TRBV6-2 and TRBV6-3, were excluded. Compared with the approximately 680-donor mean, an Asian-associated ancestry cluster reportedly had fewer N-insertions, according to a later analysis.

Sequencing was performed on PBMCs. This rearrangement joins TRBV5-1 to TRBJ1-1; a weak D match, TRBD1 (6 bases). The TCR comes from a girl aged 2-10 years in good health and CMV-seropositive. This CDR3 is CASSFSQGPNTEAFF. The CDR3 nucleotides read TGCGCCAGCAGTTTTTCACAGGGACCGAACACTGAAGCTTTCTTT.